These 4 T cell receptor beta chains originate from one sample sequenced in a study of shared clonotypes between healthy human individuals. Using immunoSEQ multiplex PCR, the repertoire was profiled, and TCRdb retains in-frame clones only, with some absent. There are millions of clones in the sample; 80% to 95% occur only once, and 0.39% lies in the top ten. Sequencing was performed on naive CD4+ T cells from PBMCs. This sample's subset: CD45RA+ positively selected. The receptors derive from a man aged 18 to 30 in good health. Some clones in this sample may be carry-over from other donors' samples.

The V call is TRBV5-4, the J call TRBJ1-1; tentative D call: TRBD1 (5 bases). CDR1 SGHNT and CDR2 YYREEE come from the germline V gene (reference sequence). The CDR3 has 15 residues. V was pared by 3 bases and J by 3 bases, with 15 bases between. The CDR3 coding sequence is TGTGCCAGCAGCTCCACCCCCGGGGGAGACACTGAAGCTTTCTTT. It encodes CASSSTPGGDTEAFF. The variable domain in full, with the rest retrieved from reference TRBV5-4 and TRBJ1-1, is ETGVTQSPTHLIKTRGQQVTLRCSSQSGHNTVSWYQQALGQGPQFIFQYYREEENGRGNFPPRFSGLQFPNYSSELNVNALELDDSALYLCASSSTPGGDTEAFFGQGTRLTVV.

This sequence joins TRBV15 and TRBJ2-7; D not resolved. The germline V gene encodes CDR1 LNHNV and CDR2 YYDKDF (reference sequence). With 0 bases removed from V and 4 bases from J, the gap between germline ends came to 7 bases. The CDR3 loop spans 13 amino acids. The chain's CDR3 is CATSRDDGYEQYF. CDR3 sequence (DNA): TGTGCCACCAGCAGAGATGATGGGTACGAGCAGTACTTC.

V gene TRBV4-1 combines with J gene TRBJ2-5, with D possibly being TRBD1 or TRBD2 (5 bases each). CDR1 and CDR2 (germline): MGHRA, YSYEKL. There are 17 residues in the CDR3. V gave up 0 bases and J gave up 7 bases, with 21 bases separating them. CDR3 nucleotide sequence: TGCGCCAGCAGCCAAGACCCCGGGACCCAAGTTGGTGTGACCCAGTACTTC. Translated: CASSQDPGTQVGVTQYF.

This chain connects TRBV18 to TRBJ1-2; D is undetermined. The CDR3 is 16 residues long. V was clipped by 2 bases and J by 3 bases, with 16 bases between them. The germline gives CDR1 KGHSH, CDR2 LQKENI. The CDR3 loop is CASSPSTLDKDYGYTF. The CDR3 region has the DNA TGTGCCAGCTCACCATCCACCCTGGATAAGGACTATGGCTACACCTTC.